The source of this T cell receptor (beta chain) is a study of CD8 T cells in ankylosing spondylitis. Study observations and caveats: The study identified a TCR beta motif of about eight highly homologous variants that appeared characteristic of ankylosing spondylitis blood.

Trimming took 0 bases from V and 6 from J, leaving 14 bases between them. The germline V gene has CDR1 SGHVS and CDR2 FNYEAQ. The CDR3 sequence is 16 residues long. Molecular-barcoded quantitative 5'-RACE produced these TCR beta libraries. One entry per CDR3 protein, called by TCRdb with MiXCR from the 5' RACE reads. This table holds more than 60,000 distinct CDR3 sequences, 6.2% found once. Details on this clonotype: Its antigen is undetermined.

Sequenced input: synovial fluid, either unsorted or a sorted T cell fraction (not recorded which). This clonotype was obtained from a male donor with ankylosing spondylitis. J is TRBJ2-2 and V is TRBV7-6; D is undetermined. The CDR3 nucleotides read TGTGCCAGCAGCTTAGCGACCGGAGTCTGGCCCGGGGAGCTGTTTTTT. This codes for CASSLATGVWPGELFF.